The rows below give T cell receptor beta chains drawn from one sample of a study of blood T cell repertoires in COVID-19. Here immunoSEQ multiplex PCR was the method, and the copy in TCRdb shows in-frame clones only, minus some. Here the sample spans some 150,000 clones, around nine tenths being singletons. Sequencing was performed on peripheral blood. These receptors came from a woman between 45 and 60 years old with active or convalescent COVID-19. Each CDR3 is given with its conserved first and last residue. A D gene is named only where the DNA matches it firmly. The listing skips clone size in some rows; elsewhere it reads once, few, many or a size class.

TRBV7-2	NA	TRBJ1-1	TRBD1	TGTGCCAGCAGCTTCAATCTAGGCCAGGGGGTAGGAGCTGAAGCTTTCTTT	CASSFNLGQGVGAEAFF
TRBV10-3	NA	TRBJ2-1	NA	TGTGCCATCGTCAGCTCTCTAGTTGCTCTCAATGAGCAGTTCTTC	CAIVSSLVALNEQFF
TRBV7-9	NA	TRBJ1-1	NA	TGTGCCAGCAGCCGACAGGAGTTTGAAGCTTTCTTT	CASSRQEFEAFF
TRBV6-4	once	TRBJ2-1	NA	TGTGCCAGCAGTGGTCAGTTTTTTTCTGGTGAGCAGTTCTTC	CASSGQFFSGEQFF
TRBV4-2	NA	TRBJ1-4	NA	TGTGCCAGCAGCCAATTGACAGCCTCGGGTGAAAAACTGTTTTTT	CASSQLTASGEKLFF
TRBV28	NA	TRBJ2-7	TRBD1	TGTGCCAGCAGTTTAACCGGGACAGGGGAGCAGTACTTC	CASSLTGTGEQYF
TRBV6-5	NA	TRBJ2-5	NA	TGTGCCAGCAGTTACTCGAGTCTAGTTCGGGAGACCCAGTACTTC	CASSYSSLVRETQYF
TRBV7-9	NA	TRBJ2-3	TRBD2	TGTGCCAGCAGTCGAAGGGGACTACCTACCGGTACGCAGTATTTT	CASSRRGLPTGTQYF
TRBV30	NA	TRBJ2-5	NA	TGTGCCTGGACCCCCCAGGGGCGCGGGGAGACCCAGTACTTC	CAWTPQGRGETQYF
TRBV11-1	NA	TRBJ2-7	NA	TGTGCCAGCAGCTTAGCGACGGAGGGGGCCCTCGAGCAGTACTTC	CASSLATEGALEQYF
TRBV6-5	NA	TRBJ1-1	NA	TGTGCCAGCAGTCAGGGGCCCCATATGAACACTGAAGCTTTCTTT	CASSQGPHMNTEAFF
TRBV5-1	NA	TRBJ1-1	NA	TGCGCCAGCAGATATGCCAGGGACAAGGGCTCTGAAGCTTTCTTT	CASRYARDKGSEAFF
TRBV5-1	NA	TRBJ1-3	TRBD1	TGCGCCAGCAGCCCGGGACAGCTCCCCTCTGGAAACACCATATATTTT	CASSPGQLPSGNTIYF
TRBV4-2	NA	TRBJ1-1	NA	TGTGCCAGCAGCCAAGATCAGGCGTCTGCTGGGAACACTGAAGCTTTCTTT	CASSQDQASAGNTEAFF
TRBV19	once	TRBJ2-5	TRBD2	TGTGCCAGTAGGCTAGCGGGAGAAGAGACCCAGTACTTC	CASRLAGEETQYF
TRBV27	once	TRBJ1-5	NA	TGTGCCAGCAGTCAACAGGGATGGATCAATCAGCCCCAGCATTTT	CASSQQGWINQPQHF
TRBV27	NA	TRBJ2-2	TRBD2	TGTGCCAGCCAACTAGCGGGGGGAAACACCGGGGAGCTGTTTTTT	CASQLAGGNTGELFF
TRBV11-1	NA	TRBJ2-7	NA	TGTGCCAGCAGCTTAACAGCAACCTACGAGCAGTACTTC	CASSLTATYEQYF
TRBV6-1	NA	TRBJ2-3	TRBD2	TGTGCCAGCAGTGAAAGGGGAGGGTCGACAGATACGCAGTATTTT	CASSERGGSTDTQYF
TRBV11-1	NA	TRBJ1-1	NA	TGTGCCAGCAGCTCCGCCGGGAGGGGTAAGACTGAAGCTTTCTTT	CASSSAGRGKTEAFF
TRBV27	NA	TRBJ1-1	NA	TGTGCCAGCAGTTTGGGGGGGCAAAATGAAGCTTTCTTT	CASSLGGQNEAFF
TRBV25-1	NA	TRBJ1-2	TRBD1	TGTGCCAGCAGTGAAGATGACAGGGTCGGTGGCTACACCTTC	CASSEDDRVGGYTF
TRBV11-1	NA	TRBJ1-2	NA	TGTGCCAGCAGCCCCGGTGGAAGGACTGCACTCTATGGCTACACCTTC	CASSPGGRTALYGYTF
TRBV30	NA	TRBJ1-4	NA	TGTGCCTTGAAACCAGGACTTTCAACTAATGAAAAACTGTTTTTT	CALKPGLSTNEKLFF
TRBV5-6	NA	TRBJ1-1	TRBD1	TGTGCCAGCAGCTCGTGGACAGGGACTCCCGAAGCTTTCTTT	CASSSWTGTPEAFF
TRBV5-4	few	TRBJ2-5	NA	TGTGCCAGCAGCCGAAGCAACCAAGAGACCCAGTACTTC	CASSRSNQETQYF
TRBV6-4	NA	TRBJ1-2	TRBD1	TGTGCCAGCACCAAAAACGAAGGGGGCGCAGGGGGCTACACCTTC	CASTKNEGGAGGYTF
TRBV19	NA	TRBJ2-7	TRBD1	TGTGCCAGTAGTCCCGGGACAGGGGCCTTTTTCGAGCAGTACTTC	CASSPGTGAFFEQYF
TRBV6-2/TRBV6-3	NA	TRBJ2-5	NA	TGTGCCAGCAGTCCCACCCTACAGGGACGGGGGACCCAGTACTTC	CASSPTLQGRGTQYF
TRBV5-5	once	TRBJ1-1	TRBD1	TGTGCCAGCAGCTCGGATGGGACAGGGTTATTGATGAACACTGAAGCTTTCTTT	CASSSDGTGLLMNTEAFF
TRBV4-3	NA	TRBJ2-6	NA	TGCGCCAGCAGCCAAGGGAGGACTGGGGCCAACGTCCTGACTTTC	CASSQGRTGANVLTF
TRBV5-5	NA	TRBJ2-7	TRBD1	TGTGCCAGCAGTTTATACGGGGACAGCAACTACGAGCAGTACTTC	CASSLYGDSNYEQYF
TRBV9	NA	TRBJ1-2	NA	TGTGCCAGCAGCGTCGACTATATGCCCCGGCAATCCACTAACTATGGCTACACCTTC	CASSVDYMPRQSTNYGYTF
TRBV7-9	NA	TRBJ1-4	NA	TGTGCCAGCAGCTTAGGAGGGCGCGTTGAAAAACTGTTTTTT	CASSLGGRVEKLFF
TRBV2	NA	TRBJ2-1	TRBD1	TGTGCCAGCAGTCCGGACAGGGTAGGAAGCAATGAGCAGTTCTTC	CASSPDRVGSNEQFF
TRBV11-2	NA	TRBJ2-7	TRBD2	TGTGCCAGCAGCAGAGGACTAGCTTACGAGCAGTACTTC	CASSRGLAYEQYF
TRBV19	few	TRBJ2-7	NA	TGTGCCAGTAATCGCGGGACAGAGAAGGACGAGCAGTACTTC	CASNRGTEKDEQYF
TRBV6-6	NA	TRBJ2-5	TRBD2	TGTGCCAGCAGTACCAGCGGGAGAGGGTCAGAGACCCAGTACTTC	CASSTSGRGSETQYF
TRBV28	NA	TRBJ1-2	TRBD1	TGTGCCAGCAGCCCGACCAAACTAGGGACAGGCCCCTATGGCTACACCTTC	CASSPTKLGTGPYGYTF
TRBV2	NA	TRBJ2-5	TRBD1	TGTGCCAGCAAAGGGGACAGGAGCCACGAGACCCAGTACTTC	CASKGDRSHETQYF
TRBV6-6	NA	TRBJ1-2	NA	TGTGCCAGCAGCCCTAGATTGGGTTATGGCTACACCTTC	CASSPRLGYGYTF
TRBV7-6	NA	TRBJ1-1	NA	TGTGCCAGCAGCCCCGGGGGGCTGAACACTGAAGCTTTCTTT	CASSPGGLNTEAFF
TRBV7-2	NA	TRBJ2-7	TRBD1	TGTGCCAGCAGCTCGCCCGGGACAGGGGACTACGAGCAGTACTTC	CASSSPGTGDYEQYF
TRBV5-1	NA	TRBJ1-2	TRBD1	TGCGCCAGCAGCTTGGCAACGGGACAGGTTAACTATGGCTACACCTTC	CASSLATGQVNYGYTF
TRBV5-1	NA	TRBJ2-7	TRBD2	TGCGCCAGCAGGCCGCTGACTAGCGGGACCCCCCGCGAGCAGTACTTC	CASRPLTSGTPREQYF
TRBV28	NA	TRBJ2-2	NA	TGTGCCAGCATCCGGGACATGAACACCGGGGAGCTGTTTTTT	CASIRDMNTGELFF
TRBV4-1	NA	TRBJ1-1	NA	TGCGCCAGCAGCCAAGATAGGCTTCTAGTGAACACTGAAGCTTTCTTT	CASSQDRLLVNTEAFF
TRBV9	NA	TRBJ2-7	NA	TGTGCCAGCAGCGTAGGGGGCGTAACCTACGAGCAGTACTTC	CASSVGGVTYEQYF
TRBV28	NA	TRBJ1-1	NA	TGTGCCAGCAGTTTCCCCCAGGGGATGAACACTGAAGCTTTCTTT	CASSFPQGMNTEAFF
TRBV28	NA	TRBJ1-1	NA	TGTGCCAGCAGTTTACCCCCCGGCGGGACGGAAGCTTTCTTT	CASSLPPGGTEAFF
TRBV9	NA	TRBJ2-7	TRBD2	TGTGCCAGCAGCGTAGAGACTAGCGGCCCCGAGCAGTACTTC	CASSVETSGPEQYF